Here is one T cell receptor beta chain with its context. Its antigen is undetermined. TCRdb passed the 5' RACE reads through MiXCR, listing each CDR3 protein once. The table has some 1,600,000 distinct CDR3 sequences, 32% seen once. The data derive from a study of identical twins. Study-wide results and caveats: Compared with models, monozygotic twins showed more out-of-frame TCR alpha sharing. Zero-insertion findings could be partly confounded by invariant cells (MAIT and iNKT cells). Insertion counts were lower in abundant cord blood beta clonotypes, a trend that memory repertoires did not show. Within twin pairs, the out-of-frame alpha sequences they shared showed excess low generation probability.

Per germline, CDR1 DFQATT and CDR2 SNEGSKA (reference sequence). The CDR3 length is 14 residues. The ends were cut back, 1 base at V and 3 bases at J, with 9 bases in the middle. The sample was cord blood. The chain employs TRBV20-1 and TRBJ1-4; D possibly corresponds to TRBD1 (5 bases). The TCR comes from a newborn girl in good health. The CDR3, as DNA: TGCAGTGCTAGAGCCTGGGACCCTAATGAAAAACTGTTTTTT. Translation: CSARAWDPNEKLFF.